The present T cell receptor (beta chain) was sequenced within a study of blood T cell repertoires in COVID-19. Overall study: Material from acute and convalescent COVID-19 was sourced from the United States, Italy and Spain.

Participants were placed into cohorts based on the clinical history they reported. In the original processing: The assay estimated nucleated cells by amplifying reference gene primers. Clones were sequenced by immunoSEQ multiplex PCR, and TCRdb holds only the in-frame ones, with some missing. V and J calls and clone size are as listed in that table; D and trimming were resolved from the DNA. The table includes a few hundred thousand clones, about 86% detected once. This clone appeared many times. Germline V lookup: CDR1 SGHDN, CDR2 FVKESK. V trimming: 2 bases; J trimming: 8 bases; junction bases outside the gene matches: 8. This CDR3 has 15 amino acids.

The J gene is TRBJ2-1, the V gene TRBV14, with TRBD2 matching 8 bases. Sequenced sample: PBMCs or T cells enriched from blood (not recorded which). The receptor was derived from a young man with acute COVID-19. In DNA form, the CDR3 reads TGTGCCAGCAGCCAAAGGACTAGCATCTTGGATGAGCAGTTCTTC. This sequence encodes CASSQRTSILDEQFF. Filled out from reference TRBV14 and TRBJ2-1, the complete variable domain reads EAGVTQFPSHSVIEKGQTVTLRCDPISGHDNLYWYRRVMGKEIKFLLHFVKESKQDESGMPNNRFLAERTGGTYSTLKVQPAELEDSGVYFCASSQRTSILDEQFFGPGTRLTVL.